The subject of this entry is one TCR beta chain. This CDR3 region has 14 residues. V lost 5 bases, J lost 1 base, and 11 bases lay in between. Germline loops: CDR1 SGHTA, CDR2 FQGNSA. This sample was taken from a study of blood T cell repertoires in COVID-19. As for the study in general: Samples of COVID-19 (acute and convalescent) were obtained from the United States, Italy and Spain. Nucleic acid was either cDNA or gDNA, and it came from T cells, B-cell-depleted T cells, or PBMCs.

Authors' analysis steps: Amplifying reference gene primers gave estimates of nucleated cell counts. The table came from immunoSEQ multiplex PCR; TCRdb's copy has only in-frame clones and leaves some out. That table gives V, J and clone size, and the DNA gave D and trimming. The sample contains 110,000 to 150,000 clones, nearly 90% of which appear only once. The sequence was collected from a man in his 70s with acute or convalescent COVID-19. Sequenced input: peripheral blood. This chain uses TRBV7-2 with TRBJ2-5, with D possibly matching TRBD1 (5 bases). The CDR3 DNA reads TGTGCCAGCAGCCTGGACAAGGGCCAAGAGACCCAGTACTTC. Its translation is CASSLDKGQETQYF.